This T cell receptor beta chain was sequenced for a study of T cell changes during pregnancy in multiple sclerosis. With V trimmed by 7 bases and J by 4 bases, 7 bases remained unmatched. Germline V CDR1 and CDR2: MNHNS, SASEGT. The CDR3 covers 14 residues. Clones were sequenced by immunoSEQ multiplex PCR, and TCRdb holds only the in-frame ones, with some missing. Of around 24,000 clones listed, about nine tenths are singletons. Here the sequenced sample was CD8+ T cells from peripheral blood mononuclear cells, taken in the first trimester of pregnancy. The receptor was isolated from a female donor in good health, enrolled as a control in a pregnancy study. V and J are TRBV6-1 and TRBJ2-1; 7 bases match TRBD2. The CDR3 spells CASTLAQIYNEQFF. CDR3 nucleotides: TGTGCCAGCACACTAGCGCAAATTTACAATGAGCAGTTCTTC.